The present T cell receptor (beta chain) was sequenced within a study of human T cells and chemical hapten exposure. TCRdb ran MiXCR on the RACE reads and lists one entry per CDR3 protein. The repertoire holds some 350,000 distinct CDR3 sequences, with about 6% as singletons. Trimming shortened V by 1 base and J by 6 bases, and 15 bases separated the two germline ends. The CDR3 totals 16 residues. The germline V gene encodes CDR1 LGHNA and CDR2 YSLEER. Sample time point: patch test 2, 6 weeks after DPC sensitization. The treatment here: therapeutic diphenylcyclopropenone sensitization with weekly scalp DPC.

This clonotype was sampled from a woman aged 18-29 years with alopecia areata. Some clones in this sample may be carry-over from other donors' samples. The chain couples TRBV4-3 to TRBJ2-2; D is uncertain. The sample consisted of whole blood, taken in connection with sensitization to the hapten diphenylcyclopropenone (DPC). The CDR3 region is CASSQGGGLSAGELFF. For the CDR3, the DNA is TGCGCCAGCAGCCAAGGAGGCGGTCTGAGTGCCGGGGAGCTGTTTTTT.